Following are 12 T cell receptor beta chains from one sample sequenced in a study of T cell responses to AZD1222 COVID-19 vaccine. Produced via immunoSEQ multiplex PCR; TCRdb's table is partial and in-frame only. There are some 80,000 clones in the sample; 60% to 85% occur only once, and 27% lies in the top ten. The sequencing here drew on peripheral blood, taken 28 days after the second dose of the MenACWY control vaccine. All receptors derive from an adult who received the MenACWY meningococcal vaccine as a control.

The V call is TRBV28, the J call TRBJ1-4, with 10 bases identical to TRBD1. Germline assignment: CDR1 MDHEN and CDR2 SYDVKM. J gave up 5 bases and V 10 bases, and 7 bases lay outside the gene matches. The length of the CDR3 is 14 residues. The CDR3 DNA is TGTGCCACCTACGACAGGGGGCGCAATGAAAAACTGTTTTTT. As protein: CATYDRGRNEKLFF.

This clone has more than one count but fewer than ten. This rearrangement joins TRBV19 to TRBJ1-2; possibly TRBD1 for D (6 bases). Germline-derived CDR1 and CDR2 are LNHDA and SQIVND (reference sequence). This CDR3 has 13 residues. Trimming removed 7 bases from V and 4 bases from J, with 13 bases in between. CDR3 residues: CASTIVGAYGYTF. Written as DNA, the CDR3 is TGTGCCAGTACAATAGTGGGGGCCTATGGCTACACCTTC.

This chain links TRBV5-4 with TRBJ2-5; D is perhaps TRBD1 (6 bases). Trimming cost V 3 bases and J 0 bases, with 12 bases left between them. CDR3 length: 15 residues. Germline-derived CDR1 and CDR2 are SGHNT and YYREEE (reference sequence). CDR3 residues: CASSSGQTNQETQYF. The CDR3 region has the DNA TGTGCCAGCAGCTCCGGACAGACGAACCAAGAGACCCAGTACTTC.

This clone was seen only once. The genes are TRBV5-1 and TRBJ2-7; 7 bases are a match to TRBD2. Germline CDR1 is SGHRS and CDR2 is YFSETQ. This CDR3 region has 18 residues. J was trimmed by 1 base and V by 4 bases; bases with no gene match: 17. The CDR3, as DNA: TGCGCCAGCAGCCCGGGCCTCGGCGGGGGTCGGGAGTCCTACGAGCAGTACTTC. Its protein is CASSPGLGGGRESYEQYF. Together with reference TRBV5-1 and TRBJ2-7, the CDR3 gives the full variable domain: KAGVTQTPRYLIKTRGQQVTLSCSPISGHRSVSWYQQTPGQGLQFLFEYFSETQRNKGNFPGRFSGRQFSNSRSEMNVSTLELGDSALYLCASSPGLGGGRESYEQYFGPGTRLTVT.

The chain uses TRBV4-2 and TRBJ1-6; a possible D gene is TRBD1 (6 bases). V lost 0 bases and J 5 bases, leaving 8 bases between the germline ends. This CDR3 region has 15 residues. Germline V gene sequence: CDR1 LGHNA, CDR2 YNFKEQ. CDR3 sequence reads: CASSQDTGNNSPLHF. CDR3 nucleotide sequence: TGTGCCAGCAGCCAAGATACAGGGAATAATTCACCCCTCCACTTT.

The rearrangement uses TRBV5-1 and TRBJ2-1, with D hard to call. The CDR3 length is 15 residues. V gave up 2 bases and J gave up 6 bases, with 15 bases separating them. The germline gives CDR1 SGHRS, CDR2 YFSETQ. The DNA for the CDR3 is TGCGCCAGCAGCTTTTTCGGCGAGTCGGGCAATGAGCAGTTCTTC. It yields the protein CASSFFGESGNEQFF.

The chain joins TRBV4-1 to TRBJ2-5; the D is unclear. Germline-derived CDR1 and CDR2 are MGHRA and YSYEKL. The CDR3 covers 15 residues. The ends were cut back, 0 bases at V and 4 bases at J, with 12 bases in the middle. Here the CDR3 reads CASSQETSGLETQYF. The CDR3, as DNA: TGCGCCAGCAGCCAAGAGACCAGTGGGTTAGAGACCCAGTACTTC.

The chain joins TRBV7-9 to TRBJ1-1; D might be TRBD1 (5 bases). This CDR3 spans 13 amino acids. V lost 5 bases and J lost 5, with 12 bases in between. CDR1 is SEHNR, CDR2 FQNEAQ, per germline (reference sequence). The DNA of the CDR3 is TGTGCCAGCAGCCTCACCGGGGGGACTGAAGCTTTCTTT. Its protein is CASSLTGGTEAFF.

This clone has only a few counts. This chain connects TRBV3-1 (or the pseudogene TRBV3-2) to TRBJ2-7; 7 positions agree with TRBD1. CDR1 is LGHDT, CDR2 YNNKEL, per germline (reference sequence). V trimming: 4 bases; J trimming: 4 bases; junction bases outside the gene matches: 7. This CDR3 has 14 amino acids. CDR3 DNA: TGTGCCAGCAGCCCTGGGACAGCAAGATACGAGCAGTACTTC. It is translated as CASSPGTARYEQYF.

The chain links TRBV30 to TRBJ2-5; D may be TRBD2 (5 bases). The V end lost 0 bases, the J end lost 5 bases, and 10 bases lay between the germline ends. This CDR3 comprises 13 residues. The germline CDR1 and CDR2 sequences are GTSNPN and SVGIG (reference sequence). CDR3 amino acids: CAWSVTRRETQYF. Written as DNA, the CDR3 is TGTGCCTGGAGTGTAACTAGAAGGGAGACCCAGTACTTC.

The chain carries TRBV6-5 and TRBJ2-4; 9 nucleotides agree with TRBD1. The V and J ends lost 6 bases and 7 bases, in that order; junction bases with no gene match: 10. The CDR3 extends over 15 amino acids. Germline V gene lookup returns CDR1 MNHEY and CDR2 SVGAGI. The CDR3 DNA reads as TGTGCCAGCAGCCAGACAGGGGGGATGGGGAACATTCAGTACTTC. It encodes CASSQTGGMGNIQYF.

The CDR3 region is CASSPPGRASGSYGYTF. The CDR3 DNA reads as TGTGCCAGCAGCCCGCCGGGACGGGCTTCAGGTTCTTATGGCTACACCTTC. This rearrangement joins TRBV13 to TRBJ1-2, with a tentative D call TRBD1 (5 bases). V was cut by 5 bases and J by 5 bases, with 24 bases left in between. Per germline, CDR1 PRHDT and CDR2 FYEKMQ (reference sequence). The length of the CDR3 is 17 residues.